In its sample, the clone carrying this TCR beta chain was seen a few times. Its specificity is unknown. Relative to the germline gene, one junction end is altered; a read error may explain this. The CDR3 runs to 14 residues. From germline, CDR1 is MDHEN and CDR2 SYDVKM. This entry is derived from a study of beta chain features in type 1 diabetes. Regarding the study as a whole: PCR could preferentially amplify shorter templates, alike in patients and controls. Junctions at VDJ sites from type 1 diabetes patients had fewer insertions and more deletions.

cDNA synthesis used the whole RNA isolate, giving expressed TCRB sequences. This table comes from immunoSEQ multiplex PCR, and its TCRdb copy is limited to in-frame clones, with some not included. This sample carries about 260,000 clones, about 70% of them seen once, and the ten largest clones take about 0.05%. This chain links TRBV28 with TRBJ2-1, with D tentatively TRBD2 (6 bases). This TCR was sampled from a man aged 25 to 40 in good health. Material for sequencing was naive CD4+ T cells from blood. CDR3 loop: CASSLRVPRDGPVF. Written as DNA, the CDR3 is TGTGCCAGCAGTTTACGTGTTCCGCGGGACGGACCAGTCTTC.